The next 7 T cell receptor beta chains were all read from a single sample in a study of blood T cell repertoires in COVID-19. Clones were sequenced by immunoSEQ multiplex PCR, and TCRdb holds only the in-frame ones, with some missing. The sample includes 300,000 to 400,000 clones, roughly 87% of them seen just once. The sequenced sample consisted of peripheral blood. The receptor source for this set is a man between 25 and 39 years old with COVID-19, enrolled during active disease.

This chain uses TRBV6-5 with TRBJ1-1, with a possible D match to TRBD1 (5 bases). Trimming stripped 8 bases from V and 4 bases from J, with 17 bases between. The CDR3 is 14 residues long. In germline, CDR1 is MNHEY, CDR2 SVGAGI. The CDR3 sequence: CASRSSQGGTEAFF. As DNA, the CDR3 is TGTGCCAGCCGCTCTTCGCAGGGCGGCACTGAAGCTTTCTTT.

The V and J genes are TRBV5-6 and TRBJ2-7; TRBD1 matches at 7 bases. The CDR3 has 11 residues. Germline V gives CDR1 SGHDT, CDR2 YYEEEE. V shed 6 bases, J shed 5 bases, and the junction held 2 bases outside the gene matches. In DNA, the CDR3 is TGTGCCAGCACCGACAGGGACGAGCAGTACTTC. This sequence encodes CASTDRDEQYF. Full variable domain (remainder filled in from reference TRBV5-6 and TRBJ2-7): DAGVTQSPTHLIKTRGQQVTLRCSPKSGHDTVSWYQQALGQGPQFIFQYYEEEERQRGNFPDRFSGHQFPNYSSELNVNALLLGDSALYLCASTDRDEQYFGPGTRLTVT.

The chain joins TRBV5-4 to TRBJ2-2; a weak D match, TRBD2 (5 bases). The germline V and J ends were trimmed by 4 bases and 0 bases, with 13 bases remaining between them. The CDR3 extends over 16 amino acids. Germline CDR1 and CDR2: SGHNT and YYREEE (reference sequence). The CDR3 protein is CASSRTAAANTGELFF. The CDR3 DNA is TGTGCCAGCAGCCGGACGGCAGCGGCGAACACCGGGGAGCTGTTTTTT.

This chain joins TRBV5-1 and TRBJ1-6; D is uncertain. Germline V gene data show CDR1 as SGHRS and CDR2 as YFSETQ. The V end lost 0 bases, the J end lost 6 bases, and 16 bases lay between the germline ends. The CDR3 length is 17 residues. The CDR3 here is CASSLDVIPAGNSPLHF. For the CDR3, the DNA is TGCGCCAGCAGCTTGGACGTAATACCGGCGGGTAATTCACCCCTCCACTTT.

The chain uses TRBV7-3 and TRBJ2-3; no clear D gene. This CDR3 spans 14 amino acids. The germline gives CDR1 SGHTA, CDR2 FQGTGA. Trimming shortened V by 4 bases and J by 4 bases, and 12 bases separated the two germline ends. CDR3 residues: CASSSGPGPDTQYF. The CDR3 nucleotides read TGTGCCAGCAGCTCCGGCCCGGGTCCAGATACGCAGTATTTT.

The gene calls are TRBV3-1 (or the pseudogene TRBV3-2) and TRBJ1-2; 10 bases are shared with TRBD1. This CDR3 has 17 amino acids. The germline CDR1 and CDR2 sequences are LGHDT and YNNKEL (reference sequence). V shed 3 bases and J 4 bases; nucleotides not matched to a gene: 11. The CDR3 bases are TGTGCCAGCAGCCAGGGCGGGACGGGACAGGGGTCCTATGGCTACACCTTC. Its protein product is CASSQGGTGQGSYGYTF.

This chain links TRBV2 with TRBJ1-6, with 9 bases matching TRBD1. J lost 4 bases, V lost 4 bases, and 8 bases had no gene match. The germline CDR1 and CDR2 sequences are SNHLY and FYNNEI. The CDR3 totals 17 residues. The CDR3 nucleotides are TGTGCCAGCAGTGCACTCGGGACAGGGCAATATAATTCACCCCTCCACTTT. It specifies CASSALGTGQYNSPLHF. The full variable domain, its missing parts supplied by reference TRBV2 and TRBJ1-6, is EPEVTQTPSHQVTQMGQEVILRCVPISNHLYFYWYRQILGQKVEFLVSFYNNEISEKSEIFDDQFSVERPDGSNFTLKIRSTKLEDSAMYFCASSALGTGQYNSPLHFGNGTRLTVT.